This T cell receptor (beta chain) was captured by sequencing in a study of shared clonotypes between healthy human individuals. For the study at large: Contributing individuals were two females and a few males aged 18 to 49. Study-level findings and limits: Memory subsets had estimated richness that was generally smaller than that of naive subsets. Sampling included only blood; tissue repertoires likely differ. Clonotype sharing across several donors was observed for roughly 5% of naive CD4 clonotypes.

This clone was found many times. The target antigen is unknown. Data came from immunoSEQ multiplex PCR; TCRdb stores just in-frame clones and leaves some out. Counted here are fewer than 350,000 clones, 80% to 90% occurring once; the ten biggest clones make up around 15%. V was shortened by 4 bases and J by 3 bases, with 13 bases between the two germline ends. Germline CDR1 and CDR2: LGHNA and YSLEER. This CDR3 has 15 amino acids. The J gene is TRBJ1-5, the V gene TRBV4-3; tentative D call: TRBD1 (5 bases). The origin of this receptor is a man younger than 35 in good health. Sample: memory CD8+ T cells sorted from blood. The subset here: CD45RO+ cells pooled with CCR7-negative TemRA cells. CDR3 coding DNA: TGCGCCAGCAGCCTCGGGACGGAGACCAATCAGCCCCAGCATTTT. Protein product: CASSLGTETNQPQHF.